These 17 T cell receptor beta chains were all obtained from the same sample, sequenced in a study of cytomegalovirus exposure and HLA in healthy donors (TCRdb year 2017). Library creation used the immunoSEQ multiplex PCR assay. TCRdb carries this immuneACCESS record with in-frame sequences only. Its versions omit some clonotypes, under half of them owing to an unresolved V gene in the studies checked, with the rest unexplained. Present in this sample are roughly 82,000 clones, 85% to 95% of which were seen just once. Of the sample, roughly 0.62% is held by the ten largest clones. The sample taken for sequencing was PBMCs. Receptor source: a man aged 18-30 years in good health and CMV-seronegative.

This chain uses TRBV18 with TRBJ1-3; TRBD1 might be the D (6 bases). CDR1 is KGHSH, CDR2 LQKENI, per germline. Deletions cut 2 bases from V and 3 bases from J, with 14 bases between. The CDR3 contains 16 residues. The CDR3 protein is CASSPSLQGFGNTIYF. Written as DNA, the CDR3 is TGTGCCAGCTCACCATCATTACAGGGTTTTGGAAACACCATATATTTT.

This clone appeared a single time. The gene calls are TRBV7-9 and TRBJ2-1; TRBD2 matches 14 bases. CDR1 and CDR2 (germline): SEHNR, FQNEAQ (reference sequence). The V and J ends lost 5 bases and 7 bases, in that order; junction bases with no gene match: 7. The CDR3 has 16 residues. In nucleotides, the CDR3 is TGTGCCAGCAGCCGACCGGGGACTAGCGGGGGTAATGAGCAGTTCTTC. As protein: CASSRPGTSGGNEQFF.

This clone was seen just once. This sequence joins TRBV2 and TRBJ2-2; TRBD1 agrees at 8 bases. CDR1 and CDR2 from the germline V gene are SNHLY and FYNNEI. V was clipped by 4 bases and J by 3 bases; unmatched bases: 10. The CDR3 runs to 17 residues. CDR3 residues: CASSGMAGGGDTGELFF. Here the CDR3 DNA reads TGTGCCAGCAGTGGCATGGCAGGGGGCGGGGACACCGGGGAGCTGTTTTTT. Full variable domain (remainder filled in from reference TRBV2 and TRBJ2-2): EPEVTQTPSHQVTQMGQEVILRCVPISNHLYFYWYRQILGQKVEFLVSFYNNEISEKSEIFDDQFSVERPDGSNFTLKIRSTKLEDSAMYFCASSGMAGGGDTGELFFGEGSRLTVL.

The chain recombines TRBV6-5 with TRBJ2-7; weak D call: TRBD1 (6 bases). Trimming removed 0 bases at V and 2 bases at J, with 8 bases between. CDR1 and CDR2 (germline): MNHEY, SVGAGI. The CDR3 contains 14 residues. The CDR3 protein is CASSYSRTAYEQYF. The CDR3 DNA reads as TGTGCCAGCAGTTACTCACGGACAGCCTACGAGCAGTACTTC.

This chain uses TRBV5-1 with TRBJ1-6; D might be TRBD1 (6 bases). This CDR3 is 14 amino acids long. Deletions cut 8 bases from V and 5 bases from J, with 14 bases between. Germline CDR1 is SGHRS and CDR2 is YFSETQ. The CDR3 DNA reads TGCGCCAGTCGACAGGCTAGAAATAATTCACCCCTCCACTTT. Its translation: CASRQARNNSPLHF.

V gene TRBV29-1 combines with J gene TRBJ2-5; 10 bases agree with TRBD1. Trimming cost V 6 bases and J 4 bases; bases outside gene matches: 2. The germline V gene encodes CDR1 SQVTM and CDR2 ANQGSEA. The CDR3 is 12 residues long. CDR3 loop: CSVGQGTETQYF. The CDR3 region has the DNA TGCAGCGTGGGACAGGGGACAGAGACCCAGTACTTC. Drawing the rest from reference TRBV29-1 and TRBJ2-5, the complete variable domain is SAVISQKPSRDICQRGTSLTIQCQVDSQVTMMFWYRQQPGQSLTLIATANQGSEATYESGFVIDKFPISRPNLTFSTLTVSNMSPEDSSIYLCSVGQGTETQYFGPGTRLLVL.

The chain links TRBV19 to TRBJ2-6; no firm D call. The V end lost 8 bases, the J end lost 4 bases, and 12 bases lay between the germline ends. Germline CDR1 LNHDA, CDR2 SQIVND (reference sequence). CDR3 length: 14 amino acids. Written as DNA, the CDR3 is TGTGCCAGTGCGAGAGTGAACGGGGCCAACGTCCTGACTTTC. It yields the protein CASARVNGANVLTF.

The V and J genes are TRBV7-6 and TRBJ2-1, with TRBD1 matching 9 bases. V shed 0 bases and J 8 bases; nucleotides not matched to a gene: 2. CDR1 and CDR2 from the germline V gene are SGHVS and FNYEAQ. The CDR3 is 14 amino acids. CDR3 nucleotide sequence: TGTGCCAGCAGCTTAGCACAGGGGGCTCATGAGCAGTTCTTC. It is translated as CASSLAQGAHEQFF.

The genes are TRBV7-2 and TRBJ1-1, with D tentatively TRBD1 (5 bases). Germline V CDR1 and CDR2: SGHTA, FQGNSA. V dropped 3 bases and J dropped 6 bases, with 8 bases sitting between them. This CDR3 is 12 amino acids long. This CDR3 is CASSFQGSEAFF. CDR3 sequence (DNA): TGTGCCAGCAGCTTTCAGGGTTCTGAAGCTTTCTTT.

The chain has TRBV19 and TRBJ1-2, with 7 bases identical to TRBD1. The V gene's germline CDR1 is LNHDA and CDR2 SQIVND (reference sequence). This CDR3 spans 17 amino acids. V was pared by 4 bases and J by 2 bases, with 13 bases of the junction left unmatched. CDR3 DNA: TGTGCCAGTAGTAAGGCAGGGGGAAAGTTTCGGAACTATGGCTACACCTTC. This gives the protein CASSKAGGKFRNYGYTF.

This chain links TRBV5-5 with TRBJ1-1; no clear D. The CDR3 sequence is 12 residues long. Trimming removed 4 bases from V and 0 bases from J, with 4 bases in between. Germline assignment: CDR1 SGHKS and CDR2 YYEKEE (reference sequence). The CDR3 region is CASSRLNTEAFF. In DNA form, the CDR3 reads TGTGCCAGCAGCCGGTTGAACACTGAAGCTTTCTTT.

The chain couples TRBV11-1 to TRBJ1-5; D is undetermined. V gave up 1 base and J gave up 4 bases, with 5 bases separating them. CDR3 length: 13 residues. Germline V gene data show CDR1 as SGHAT and CDR2 as FQDESV (reference sequence). The CDR3 sequence: CASSLGLNQPQHF. DNA for the CDR3: TGTGCCAGCAGCTTAGGCCTAAATCAGCCCCAGCATTTT.

This chain uses TRBV5-1 with TRBJ1-1; the D gene is possibly TRBD1 (5 bases). The CDR3 has 15 amino acids. V shed 0 bases and J shed 1 base, with 10 bases lying between them. CDR1 and CDR2 (germline): SGHRS, YFSETQ. The CDR3 spells CASSLDGQGNTEAFF. CDR3 DNA sequence: TGCGCCAGCAGCTTGGATGGGCAGGGGAACACTGAAGCTTTCTTT.

The chain combines TRBV19 with TRBJ2-5; 8 bases align to TRBD1. The ends lost 6 bases at V and 3 bases at J; junction bases unmatched: 6. The CDR3 loop spans 14 amino acids. The germline V gene has CDR1 LNHDA and CDR2 SQIVND (reference sequence). CDR3 sequence (DNA): TGTGCCAGTAGCCGGACAGGGTGGAAAGAGACCCAGTACTTC. Translated, it gives CASSRTGWKETQYF.

The chain carries TRBV19 and TRBJ1-2; 10 bases align to TRBD1. Germline CDR1 LNHDA, CDR2 SQIVND (reference sequence). V lost 8 bases and J lost 7; bases outside the gene matches: 7. The CDR3 spans 13 residues. The CDR3 DNA is TGTGCCAGTCGACAGGGGGCGTCAGTTGGCTACACCTTC. Translated: CASRQGASVGYTF.

The chain has TRBV5-1 and TRBJ2-1, with 11 bases identical to TRBD2. Germline V gene lookup returns CDR1 SGHRS and CDR2 YFSETQ. This CDR3 has 14 residues. The V and J ends lost 3 bases and 6 bases, in that order; junction bases with no gene match: 2. The CDR3 region has the DNA TGCGCCAGCAGCTCTGGGACTAGCGGCAATGAGCAGTTCTTC. Translation gives CASSSGTSGNEQFF.

CDR3: CASSQQGRDSPLHF. The CDR3 coding sequence is TGTGCCAGCAGTCAACAGGGTAGAGATTCACCCCTCCACTTT. J is TRBJ1-6 and V is TRBV6-1; tentative D call: TRBD1 (6 bases). The V gene lost 5 bases and the J gene lost 8 bases, with 13 bases spanning the gap. CDR1 is MNHNS and CDR2 is SASEGT in the germline V gene. The CDR3 loop spans 14 amino acids.